Below, 5 T cell receptor beta chains from the same sample are listed, as sequenced in a study of T-cell reconstitution after alpha-beta-depleted transplantation in children. The TCRbeta library incorporated unique molecular identifiers. TCRdb processed the PCR reads anew with MiXCR; each CDR3 protein has one entry. This sample has about 400,000 distinct CDR3 sequences, with roughly 22% found just once. The specimen was PBMCs from the stem cell graft donor, collected from the stem cell graft. These receptors came from a human donor who donated a stem cell graft to a child with acute myeloid leukemia.

The chain joins TRBV12-3 or TRBV12-4 to TRBJ2-5; 8 positions match TRBD2. CDR3 size: 15 residues. Trimming at V came to 3 bases and at J to 1 base, leaving 4 bases not matched to a gene. The CDR3 region is CASSFYAGGQETQYF. CDR3 coding DNA: TGTGCCAGCAGTTTCTACGCGGGAGGCCAAGAGACCCAGTACTTC.

The chain carries TRBV29-1 and TRBJ2-5; D is unclear. V dropped 0 bases and J dropped 2 bases, with 16 bases sitting between them. Germline V lookup: CDR1 SQVTM, CDR2 ANQGSEA. The CDR3 spans 16 residues. Here the CDR3 reads CSVEDNLLAKQETQYF. The CDR3 region has the DNA TGCAGCGTTGAAGATAACCTTCTCGCCAAACAAGAGACCCAGTACTTC.

The V gene is TRBV10-2, the J gene TRBJ2-1, with TRBD1 matching 7 bases. V trimming: 2 bases; J trimming: 7 bases; junction bases outside the gene matches: 2. The CDR3 spans 13 residues. CDR1 is WSHSY and CDR2 is SAAADI in the germline V gene. The CDR3, as DNA: TGCGCCAGCAGTGAGGTCAGGGGGAATGAGCAGTTCTTC. This gives the protein CASSEVRGNEQFF.

This clonotype showed up many times. The V gene is TRBV29-1, the J gene TRBJ2-1; no definite D call. The germline gives CDR1 SQVTM, CDR2 ANQGSEA. V was pared by 4 bases and J by 5 bases, with 3 bases between. There are 10 residues in the CDR3. The CDR3 nucleotides are TGCAGCGTTGCCCACAATGAGCAGTTCTTC. This sequence encodes CSVAHNEQFF.

The table lists this clonotype with a few counts. The chain joins TRBV4-1 to TRBJ2-3; 8 positions agree with TRBD2. Trimming took 2 bases from V and 6 from J; bases not matched to a gene: 10. This CDR3 region has 16 residues. Looked up from germline, CDR1 is MGHRA and CDR2 is YSYEKL. The CDR3: CASSQSSGNVGDTQYF. The CDR3 DNA reads TGCGCCAGCAGCCAAAGTAGCGGGAACGTCGGGGATACGCAGTATTTT.